One and the same sample provided the 6 T cell receptor beta chains below, sequenced in a study of CD8 T cells in ankylosing spondylitis. General observations from the study: Blood from ankylosing spondylitis patients appeared to carry a characteristic roughly 8-variant TCR beta motif.

TCRdb reprocessed the 5' RACE reads with MiXCR, giving one entry per CDR3 protein. The table lists a few hundred thousand distinct CDR3 sequences, more than 15% of them singletons. For these TCRs, the target antigens are not known. Material: blood, either unsorted or a sorted T cell fraction (not recorded which). The receptors derive from a male donor with ankylosing spondylitis.

This clonotype was detected only a few times. The rearrangement uses TRBV20-1 and TRBJ2-1; 7 nucleotides line up with TRBD2. There are 14 residues in the CDR3. CDR1 DFQATT and CDR2 SNEGSKA come from the germline V gene (reference sequence). Trimming cost V 3 bases and J 0 bases; bases outside gene matches: 2. The CDR3 DNA sequence: TGCAGTGCTAGCGGGGGGAACTCCTACAATGAGCAGTTCTTC. This sequence encodes CSASGGNSYNEQFF.

There are many counts of this clonotype. The genes are TRBV11-2 and TRBJ1-1; unclear D gene. Trimming shortened V by 2 bases and J by 1 base, and 14 bases separated the two germline ends. CDR3 length: 16 amino acids. Germline values: CDR1 SGHAT, CDR2 FQNNGV. The CDR3 region is CASSLSRVAENTEAFF. The CDR3 nucleotides are TGTGCCAGCAGCTTAAGTAGGGTGGCCGAGAACACTGAAGCTTTCTTT. Full variable domain (missing parts from reference TRBV11-2 and TRBJ1-1): EAGVAQSPRYKIIEKRQSVAFWCNPISGHATLYWYQQILGQGPKLLIQFQNNGVVDDSQLPKDRFSAERLKGVDSTLKIQPAKLEDSAVYLCASSLSRVAENTEAFFGQGTRLTVV.

The chain joins TRBV19 to TRBJ1-6, with D possibly TRBD1 on 6 matching bases. V dropped 6 bases and J dropped 8 bases, with 14 bases sitting between them. Germline V gives CDR1 LNHDA, CDR2 SQIVND (reference sequence). The CDR3 consists of 14 residues. As DNA, the CDR3 is TGTGCCAGTAGAAACCGGGACAAATATTCACCCCTCCACTTT. Protein: CASRNRDKYSPLHF.

J is TRBJ2-7 and V is TRBV5-1; D remains ambiguous. The CDR3 extends over 14 amino acids. Germline lookup yields CDR1 SGHRS and CDR2 YFSETQ. Trimming removed 0 bases from V and 3 bases from J, with 10 bases in between. CDR3 amino acids: CASSLEGLYYEQYF. CDR3 nucleotides: TGCGCCAGCAGCTTGGAAGGTTTATACTACGAGCAGTACTTC.

Details on this clonotype: One junction end does not reproduce the germline sequence, and a read error may be involved. The J gene is TRBJ1-2, the V gene TRBV24-1, with D uncertain. The germline V gene has CDR1 KGHDR and CDR2 SFDVKD. CDR3 length: 15 residues. The CDR3 loop is CPTSDTADENYGYTF. The DNA for the CDR3 is TGTCCCACCAGTGATACAGCAGATGAAAACTATGGCTACACCTTC.

This clonotype was recorded a few times. The rearrangement links TRBV12-3 or TRBV12-4 to TRBJ2-3, with D perhaps assigned TRBD1 or TRBD2 (5 bases each). CDR3 length: 13 residues. Trimming cost V 6 bases and J 8 bases, with 15 bases left between them. The CDR3 nucleotides read TGTGCCAGCAGCGGGACCACCAGAGGTACGCAGTATTTT. This gives the protein CASSGTTRGTQYF.